The 30 T cell receptor beta chains below were found in one sample sequenced in a study of CD8 T cells in Susac syndrome. A quantity of about 0.45 to 1 ug RNA underwent reverse transcription using random hexamers. Each CDR3 protein gets one entry after TCRdb re-called the immunoSEQ multiplex PCR reads with MiXCR. The table shows some 100,000 distinct CDR3 sequences, with 95% to 98% occurring only once. Sequencing was performed on CD4+ T cells from PBMCs. The receptor set was obtained from a human donor in good health.

The chain uses TRBV2 and TRBJ2-7; D unclear. Trimming removed 5 bases at V and 7 bases at J, with 6 bases between. CDR1 and CDR2 from the germline V gene are SNHLY and FYNNEI. The CDR3 runs to 10 residues. The CDR3 sequence is CASSLSEQYF. CDR3 DNA: TGTGCCAGCAGTCTATCGGAGCAGTACTTC.

V is TRBV5-4 and J is TRBJ2-5; D is uncertain. The CDR3 is made up of 15 amino acids. CDR1 SGHNT and CDR2 YYREEE come from the germline V gene (reference sequence). V was pared by 0 bases and J by 2 bases, with 11 bases between. CDR3 sequence (DNA): TGTGCCAGCAGCTTGGATGTAGAGGTTCAAGAGACCCAGTACTTC. Translated, it gives CASSLDVEVQETQYF.

The V gene is TRBV12-3 or TRBV12-4, the J gene TRBJ1-4; D gene uncertain. Trimming stripped 4 bases from V and 3 bases from J, with 12 bases between. There are 15 residues in the CDR3. The CDR3 bases are TGTGCCAGCAGTTCGCACGGGAGTCCTAATGAAAAACTGTTTTTT. Translation gives CASSSHGSPNEKLFF.

CDR3: CASSLTGGRGEQYF. The CDR3 nucleotides are TGTGCCAGCAGTTTAACGGGGGGGCGGGGCGAGCAGTACTTC. This chain connects TRBV12-3 or TRBV12-4 to TRBJ2-7, with 8 bases lining up with TRBD2. The CDR3 extends over 14 amino acids. Unmatched junction bases numbered 6, after V lost 2 bases and J lost 6 bases.

A few counts support this clonotype. This chain uses TRBV19 with TRBJ2-3; 8 bases fit TRBD1. Looked up from germline, CDR1 is LNHDA and CDR2 is SQIVND (reference sequence). The CDR3 length is 15 residues. After removal of 5 bases from V and 4 bases from J, the junction contained 8 bases not matched to a gene. DNA of the CDR3: TGTGCCAGTAGTTTCGGACAGGGAGGAGCAGATACGCAGTATTTT. This encodes CASSFGQGGADTQYF.

This chain joins TRBV3-1 and TRBJ2-2; D is unclear. The CDR3 contains 14 residues. Germline V gives CDR1 LGHDT, CDR2 YNNKEL (reference sequence). Trimming took off 3 bases at V and 5 bases at J, with 10 bases between the two ends. Written as DNA, the CDR3 is TGTGCCAGCAGCCAGAAACACCGAACCGGGGAGCTGTTTTTT. Amino acids: CASSQKHRTGELFF.

This CDR3 reads CASSLAPGLSPQYF. In DNA form, the CDR3 reads TGTGCCAGCAGCTTAGCCCCCGGCCTTAGCCCGCAGTATTTT. This chain joins TRBV7-3 and TRBJ2-3; no clear D. This CDR3 is built from 14 residues. V lost 2 bases, J lost 10 bases, and 16 bases lay in between. CDR1 is SGHTA and CDR2 is FQGTGA in the germline V gene.

The rearrangement joins TRBV29-1 to TRBJ2-1, with 7 bases matching TRBD1. The trim removed 3 bases at V and 4 bases at J, leaving 15 bases unmatched. CDR1 and CDR2 from the germline V gene are SQVTM and ANQGSEA. The CDR3 runs to 17 residues. The chain's CDR3 is CSVDGATSGTVYNEQFF. The CDR3, as DNA: TGCAGCGTTGATGGCGCGACGTCCGGGACAGTATACAATGAGCAGTTCTTC.

The rearrangement uses TRBV20-1 and TRBJ2-1; D not resolved. Trimming stripped 0 bases from V and 7 bases from J, with 16 bases between. Germline V lookup: CDR1 DFQATT, CDR2 SNEGSKA (reference sequence). The CDR3 runs 15 residues. CDR3 bases: TGCAGTGCTAGAGATCAAGTGGGGATGAGGAATGAGCAGTTCTTC. Its protein product is CSARDQVGMRNEQFF.

This clonotype showed up just a few times. The V call is TRBV18, the J call TRBJ2-5; D not resolved. CDR3 length: 12 amino acids. Trimming left V 3 bases short and J 4 bases short, with 6 bases between. The germline V gene encodes CDR1 KGHSH and CDR2 LQKENI. CDR3 residues: CASSPRLETQYF. In DNA, the CDR3 is TGTGCCAGCTCACCGCGTTTAGAGACCCAGTACTTC.

The chain employs TRBV28 and TRBJ2-1; 10 bases fit TRBD2. J lost 6 bases, V lost 2 bases, and 7 bases had no gene match. The CDR3 loop spans 16 amino acids. The germline CDR1 and CDR2 sequences are MDHEN and SYDVKM. As DNA, the CDR3 is TGTGCCAGCAGTTTAGGGGCTAGCGGGAGTCTCAATGAGCAGTTCTTC. Translated: CASSLGASGSLNEQFF.

The chain carries TRBV14 and TRBJ2-7, with 9 bases identical to TRBD2. Germline values: CDR1 SGHDN, CDR2 FVKESK. CDR3 length: 14 residues. J was trimmed by 2 bases and V by 4 bases; bases with no gene match: 3. The CDR3 loop reads CASSLSSGAYEQYF. CDR3 nucleotide sequence: TGTGCCAGCAGCCTTTCTAGCGGGGCCTACGAGCAGTACTTC.

The chain combines TRBV27 with TRBJ2-3; D remains ambiguous. Trimming pared 5 bases from V and 0 bases from J, leaving 18 bases between. Germline CDR1 and CDR2: MNHEY and SMNVEV (reference sequence). This CDR3 region has 17 residues. The DNA for the CDR3 is TGTGCCAGCAGTCAGAACCTGGCAGACCCTAGCACAGATACGCAGTATTTT. It encodes CASSQNLADPSTDTQYF.

The J gene is TRBJ1-5, the V gene TRBV20-1, with TRBD1 matching over 8 bases. V shed 5 bases and J 5 bases; nucleotides not matched to a gene: 5. CDR3 length equals 13 residues. CDR1 is DFQATT and CDR2 is SNEGSKA in the germline V gene (reference sequence). CDR3 residues: CSAPGTGDQPQHF. CDR3 nucleotide sequence: TGCAGTGCTCCCGGGACAGGAGATCAGCCCCAGCATTTT.

The V gene is TRBV2, the J gene TRBJ2-2; 8 bases match TRBD2. CDR1 and CDR2 from the germline V gene are SNHLY and FYNNEI. There are 16 residues in the CDR3. Trimming removed 0 bases from V and 4 bases from J; junction bases left unmatched: 4. The CDR3 protein is CASSEASGSATGELFF. The CDR3, as DNA: TGTGCCAGCAGTGAAGCCAGCGGGAGCGCCACCGGGGAGCTGTTTTTT.

V usage is TRBV19 and J usage is TRBJ1-1, with no clear D. Germline V gene sequence: CDR1 LNHDA, CDR2 SQIVND (reference sequence). The CDR3 is 14 amino acids. V shed 3 bases and J shed 0 bases, with 8 bases lying between them. CDR3 in amino acids: CASSITAMNTEAFF. The CDR3 bases are TGTGCCAGTAGTATTACAGCGATGAACACTGAAGCTTTCTTT.

The chain carries TRBV3-1 and TRBJ1-3; D call uncertain. V lost 4 bases, J lost 0 bases, and 10 bases lay in between. The CDR3 runs 15 residues. The germline V gene has CDR1 LGHDT and CDR2 YNNKEL (reference sequence). The chain's CDR3 is CASSRVGSSGNTIYF. The CDR3 nucleotides read TGTGCCAGCAGCCGTGTCGGAAGCTCTGGAAACACCATATATTTT.

The chain links TRBV2 to TRBJ1-5, with a weak D call TRBD1 (5 bases). Germline assignment: CDR1 SNHLY and CDR2 FYNNEI. V lost 8 bases to trimming and J lost 0 bases, with 14 bases between them. This CDR3 region has 15 residues. The CDR3 loop reads CASGETVYSNQPQHF. CDR3 bases: TGTGCCAGCGGGGAGACAGTTTATAGCAATCAGCCCCAGCATTTT. The full variable domain, rest sourced from reference TRBV2 and TRBJ1-5, is EPEVTQTPSHQVTQMGQEVILRCVPISNHLYFYWYRQILGQKVEFLVSFYNNEISEKSEIFDDQFSVERPDGSNFTLKIRSTKLEDSAMYFCASGETVYSNQPQHFGDGTRLSIL.

Written as DNA, the CDR3 is TGCGCCAGCAGCCAAGATACAGGGGGCTTAGGTCAGCCCCAGCATTTT. Translation gives CASSQDTGGLGQPQHF. V and J are TRBV4-3 and TRBJ1-5; TRBD1 agrees at 9 bases. Germline CDR1 is LGHNA and CDR2 is YSLEER. The CDR3 covers 16 residues. Trimming at V came to 0 bases and at J to 6 bases, leaving 6 bases not matched to a gene.

Written as DNA, the CDR3 is TGTGCCAGCAGCTCTGGACAGGGGCGCACCGGGGAGCTGTTTTTT. Translating gives CASSSGQGRTGELFF. The rearrangement joins TRBV11-3 to TRBJ2-2, with TRBD1 identical over 9 bases. V lost 4 bases to trimming and J lost 4 bases; unmatched junction nucleotides: 4. This CDR3 is 15 amino acids long. Germline V lookup: CDR1 SGHNT, CDR2 YENEEA.

The count of this clonotype is one. V and J are TRBV3-1 and TRBJ2-1; D is perhaps TRBD1 or TRBD2 (5 bases each). Deletions cut 1 base from V and 7 bases from J, with 26 bases between. CDR1 LGHDT and CDR2 YNNKEL come from the germline V gene (reference sequence). The CDR3 sequence is 19 residues long. The DNA for the CDR3 is TGTGCCAGCAGCCAAGGCGGTAGAGTGGGCCGGGGCTACTGGAATGAGCAGTTCTTC. Its translation: CASSQGGRVGRGYWNEQFF.

The chain couples TRBV29-1 to TRBJ2-1, with 9 positions matching TRBD1. CDR1 SQVTM and CDR2 ANQGSEA come from the germline V gene. Trimming removed 7 bases from V and 2 bases from J; junction bases left unmatched: 6. The CDR3 sequence is 14 residues long. CDR3 sequence: CSASGTGTYNEQFF. The CDR3, as DNA: TGCAGCGCCTCCGGGACAGGGACCTACAATGAGCAGTTCTTC.

This chain links TRBV29-1 with TRBJ2-1; D is possibly TRBD1 (6 bases). The V end was cut by 7 bases, the J end by 7 bases, with 11 bases between. This CDR3 spans 11 amino acids. CDR1 is SQVTM and CDR2 is ANQGSEA in the germline V gene. The chain's CDR3 is CSGLRGNEQFF. The CDR3 DNA reads TGCAGCGGACTCAGGGGAAATGAGCAGTTCTTC.

This chain links TRBV7-8 with TRBJ2-7, with no clear D. V was clipped by 1 base and J by 7 bases, with 8 bases between them. The CDR3 length is 12 residues. CDR1 SGHVS and CDR2 FQNEAQ come from the germline V gene. CDR3 residues: CASSLEGWEQYF. CDR3 in DNA: TGTGCCAGCAGCTTAGAGGGTTGGGAGCAGTACTTC.

This chain uses TRBV7-2 with TRBJ2-7; the match to TRBD2 covers 12 bases. J was trimmed by 11 bases and V by 0 bases; bases with no gene match: 8. Germline loops: CDR1 SGHTA, CDR2 FQGNSA. The CDR3 covers 15 residues. The CDR3 nucleotides read TGTGCCAGCAGCTTAGCGCTAGCGGGAGGGCCTTTGGAGTACTTC. Translated, it gives CASSLALAGGPLEYF.

The rearrangement uses TRBV7-2 and TRBJ2-5, with 11 positions matching TRBD1. This CDR3 region has 14 residues. V lost 7 bases and J lost 7; bases outside the gene matches: 8. From germline, CDR1 is SGHTA and CDR2 FQGNSA. The CDR3 region is CASTPDRGRGTQYF. CDR3 coding DNA: TGTGCCAGCACCCCGGACAGGGGGCGAGGGACCCAGTACTTC.

The chain links TRBV7-8 to TRBJ2-1; D ambiguous. CDR1 SGHVS and CDR2 FQNEAQ come from the germline V gene. V lost 4 bases to trimming and J lost 8 bases, with 18 bases between them. This CDR3 region has 15 residues. In DNA, the CDR3 is TGTGCCAGCAGCTCACAAGCAACTCCAATCGATGAGCAGTTCTTC. This sequence encodes CASSSQATPIDEQFF.

This rearrangement joins TRBV5-1 to TRBJ1-2, with 7 bases that match TRBD1. Germline-derived CDR1 and CDR2 are SGHRS and YFSETQ. V was pared by 4 bases and J by 2 bases, with 2 bases of the junction left unmatched. This CDR3 spans 13 amino acids. The CDR3 spells CASSAGQNYGYTF. The CDR3 DNA sequence: TGCGCCAGCAGCGCGGGACAGAACTATGGCTACACCTTC. Using reference TRBV5-1 and TRBJ1-2 for the parts outside the CDR3, the full variable domain is KAGVTQTPRYLIKTRGQQVTLSCSPISGHRSVSWYQQTPGQGLQFLFEYFSETQRNKGNFPGRFSGRQFSNSRSEMNVSTLELGDSALYLCASSAGQNYGYTFGSGTRLTVV.

V usage is TRBV5-1 and J usage is TRBJ2-2; D tentatively reads TRBD1 or TRBD2 (5 bases each). The germline V and J ends were trimmed by 0 bases and 5 bases, with 14 bases remaining between them. Germline loops: CDR1 SGHRS, CDR2 YFSETQ. The CDR3 totals 16 residues. The CDR3 loop is CASSLERGELTGELFF. CDR3 nucleotides: TGCGCCAGCAGCTTGGAAAGAGGGGAACTAACCGGGGAGCTGTTTTTT.

The chain carries TRBV6-2 or TRBV6-3 and TRBJ2-7; TRBD2 might be the D (5 bases). V was cut by 2 bases and J by 0 bases, with 8 bases left in between. The CDR3 extends over 14 amino acids. Germline assignment: CDR1 MNHEY and CDR2 SVGEGT. The CDR3 protein is CASSYGRVSYEQYF. The CDR3, as DNA: TGTGCCAGCAGTTACGGGCGGGTCTCCTACGAGCAGTACTTC.